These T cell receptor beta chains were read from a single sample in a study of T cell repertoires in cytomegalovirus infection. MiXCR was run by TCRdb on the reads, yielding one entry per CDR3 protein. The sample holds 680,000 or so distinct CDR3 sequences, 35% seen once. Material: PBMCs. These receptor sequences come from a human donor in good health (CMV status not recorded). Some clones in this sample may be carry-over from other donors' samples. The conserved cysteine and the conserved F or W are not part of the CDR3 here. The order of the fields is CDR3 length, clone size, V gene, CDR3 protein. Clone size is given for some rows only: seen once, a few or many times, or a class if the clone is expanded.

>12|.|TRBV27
ASSLIGDNQPQH
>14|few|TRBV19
ASQIGLLFSNQPQH
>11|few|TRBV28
ASRTGQDQPQH
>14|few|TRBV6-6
ASSLGHKASNTEAF
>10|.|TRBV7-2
ASSVSANEQS
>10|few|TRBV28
ASRVDWTEAF
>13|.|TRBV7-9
ASSWTSGSTETQY
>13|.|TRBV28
ASSSPQGALNEQF
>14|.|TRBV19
ASSQGLAGDFYEQY
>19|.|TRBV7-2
ASSTPHRAGGPLWGHETQY
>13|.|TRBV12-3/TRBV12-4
ASSTRTGNTGELF